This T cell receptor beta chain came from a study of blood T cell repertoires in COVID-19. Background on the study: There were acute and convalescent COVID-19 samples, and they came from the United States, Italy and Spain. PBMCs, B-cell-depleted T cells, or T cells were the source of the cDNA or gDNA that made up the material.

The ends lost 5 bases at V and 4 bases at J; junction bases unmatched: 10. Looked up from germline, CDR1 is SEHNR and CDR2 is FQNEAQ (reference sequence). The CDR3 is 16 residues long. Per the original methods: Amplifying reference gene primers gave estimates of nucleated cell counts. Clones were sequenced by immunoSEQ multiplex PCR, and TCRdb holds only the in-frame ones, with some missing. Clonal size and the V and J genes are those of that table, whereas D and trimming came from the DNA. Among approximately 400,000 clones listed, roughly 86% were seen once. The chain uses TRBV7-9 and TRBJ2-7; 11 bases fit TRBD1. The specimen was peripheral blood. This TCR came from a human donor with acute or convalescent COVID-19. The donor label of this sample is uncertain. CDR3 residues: CASSPGQGARMYEQYF. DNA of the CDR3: TGTGCCAGCAGCCCAGGACAGGGGGCTAGAATGTACGAGCAGTACTTC.